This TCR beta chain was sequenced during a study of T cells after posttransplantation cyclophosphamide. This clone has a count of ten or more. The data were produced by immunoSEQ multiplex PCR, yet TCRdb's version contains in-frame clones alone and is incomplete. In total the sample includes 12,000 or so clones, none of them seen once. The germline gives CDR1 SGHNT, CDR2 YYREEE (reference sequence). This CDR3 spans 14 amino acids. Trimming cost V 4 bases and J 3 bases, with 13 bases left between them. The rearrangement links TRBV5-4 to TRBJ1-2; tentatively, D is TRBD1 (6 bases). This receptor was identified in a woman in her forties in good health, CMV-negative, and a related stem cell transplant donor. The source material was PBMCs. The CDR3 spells CASSRGNADYGYTF. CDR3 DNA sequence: TGTGCCAGCAGCAGGGGGAACGCTGACTATGGCTACACCTTC.